The source of this TCR beta chain is a study of T cell responses to AZD1222 COVID-19 vaccine. Profiled with immunoSEQ multiplex PCR; TCRdb holds only in-frame clones, not every one. The sample lists fewer than 100,000 clones; approximately 90% were seen once. The CDR3 runs to 16 residues. The germline CDR1 and CDR2 sequences are ENHRY and SYGVKD. V lost 0 bases and J 2 bases, leaving 11 bases between the germline ends. The V and J genes are TRBV10-3 and TRBJ2-1, with D perhaps TRBD1 (5 bases). This specimen consisted of peripheral blood, obtained on day 0 of AZD1222 vaccination. The sequence was collected from an adult in good health. The CDR3 sequence: CAISESMAGTYNEQFF. CDR3 coding DNA: TGTGCCATCAGTGAGTCGATGGCAGGGACCTACAATGAGCAGTTCTTC.